This T cell receptor (beta chain) was sequenced during a study of blood T cell repertoires in COVID-19. Profiled with immunoSEQ multiplex PCR; TCRdb holds only in-frame clones, not every one. Of some 170,000 clones in the sample, more than 75% were seen once. This CDR3 has 16 residues. The V and J ends lost 1 base and 0 bases respectively, with 12 bases between them. Germline CDR1 LGHDT, CDR2 YNNKEL (reference sequence). The chain carries TRBV3-1 (or the pseudogene TRBV3-2) and TRBJ1-1; D remains ambiguous. The specimen was PBMCs or T cells enriched from blood (not recorded which). The source is a human donor with acute COVID-19. The donor label of this sample is uncertain. The CDR3 loop reads CASSQVPADMNTEAFF. In DNA, the CDR3 is TGTGCCAGCAGCCAAGTCCCGGCGGATATGAACACTGAAGCTTTCTTT.